This T cell receptor beta chain was recorded in a study of T cell repertoires in cytomegalovirus infection. Study context: HLA-C-restricted CMV epitopes, recently identified, and well-studied HLA-B-restricted ones were used by the study. Public TCR beta signatures indicated both CMV infection and matching HLA type.

Notes on this clonotype: What it recognizes is unknown.

Whole-study results and caveats: Summed frequency of public TCR beta families distinguished CMV carriers with the relevant HLA. CMV-specific HLA-C-restricted TCR beta clonotypes dominated the ex vivo response.

Using its own MiXCR run on the reads, TCRdb lists one record per CDR3 protein. The repertoire holds a few hundred thousand distinct CDR3 sequences, roughly 28% seen once, with around 19% in the top ten. The CDR3 is 15 amino acids. Germline CDR1 is SNHLY and CDR2 is FYNNEI. V is TRBV2 and J is TRBJ2-1, with 11 bases aligning to TRBD2. The J call may be wrong; the DNA end is better matched by TRBJ2-7. Sequenced material: cultured PBMCs, taken from culture after CMV antigen stimulation. This clonotype was obtained from a human donor in good health (CMV status not recorded). Some clones in this sample may be carry-over from other donors' samples. In DNA form, the CDR3 reads TGTGCCAGCAGTGAATTAGCGGGAGGGGACAATGAGCAGTACTTC. It specifies CASSELAGGDNEQYF.